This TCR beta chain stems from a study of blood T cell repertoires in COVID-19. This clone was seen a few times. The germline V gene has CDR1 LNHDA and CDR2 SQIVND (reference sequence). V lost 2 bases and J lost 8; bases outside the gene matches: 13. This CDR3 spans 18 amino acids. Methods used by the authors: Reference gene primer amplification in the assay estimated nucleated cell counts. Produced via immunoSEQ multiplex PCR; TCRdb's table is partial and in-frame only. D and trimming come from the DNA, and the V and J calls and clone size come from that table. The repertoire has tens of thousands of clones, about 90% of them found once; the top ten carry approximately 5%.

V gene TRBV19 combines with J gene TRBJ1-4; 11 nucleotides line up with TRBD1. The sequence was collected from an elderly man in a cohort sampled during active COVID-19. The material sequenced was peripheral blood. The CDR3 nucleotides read TGTGCCAGTAGTATACGGACAGGGGGCGCGAAAAACTCCGAAAAACTGTTTTTT. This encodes CASSIRTGGAKNSEKLFF. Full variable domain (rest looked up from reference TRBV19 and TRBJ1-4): DGGITQSPKYLFRKEGQNVTLSCEQNLNHDAMYWYRQDPGQGLRLIYYSQIVNDFQKGDIAEGYSVSREKKESFPLTVTSAQKNPTAFYLCASSIRTGGAKNSEKLFFGSGTQLSVL.